These 19 T cell receptor beta chains originate from one sample sequenced in a study of CD8 T cells in Susac syndrome. About 0.5 to 1 ug RNA was reverse transcribed with random hexamers. Each CDR3 protein gets one entry after TCRdb re-called the immunoSEQ multiplex PCR reads with MiXCR. The sample holds about 200,000 distinct CDR3 sequences; 85% to 95% are singletons and the top ten take approximately 0.1%. Input material: CD4+ T cells from PBMCs. These receptors all come from a human donor in good health.

This rearrangement joins TRBV20-1 to TRBJ2-1; the D gene is possibly TRBD2 (6 bases). In germline, CDR1 is DFQATT, CDR2 SNEGSKA (reference sequence). CDR3 size: 15 residues. V lost 6 bases and J lost 0, with 15 bases in between. CDR3 sequence (DNA): TGCAGTGCCTGGGACTCCCGGAGCTCCTACAATGAGCAGTTCTTC. Encoded protein: CSAWDSRSSYNEQFF.

The rearrangement joins TRBV11-1 to TRBJ1-1; 7 bases align to TRBD1. Germline lookup yields CDR1 SGHAT and CDR2 FQDESV (reference sequence). The CDR3 is 17 amino acids. With 5 bases clipped from V and 0 bases from J, the junction kept 12 bases outside the gene matches. The CDR3 DNA follows: TGTGCCAGCAGCCTTGACAGGACAGGCCTAATGAACACTGAAGCTTTCTTT. It codes for CASSLDRTGLMNTEAFF. Looking up the rest from reference TRBV11-1 and TRBJ1-1 gives the full variable domain: EAEVAQSPRYKITEKSQAVAFWCDPISGHATLYWYRQILGQGPELLVQFQDESVVDDSQLPKDRFSAERLKGVDSTLKIQPAELGDSAMYLCASSLDRTGLMNTEAFFGQGTRLTVV.

The V and J genes are TRBV5-1 and TRBJ1-1; possible D gene TRBD1, 5 bases. Trimming pared 0 bases from V and 3 bases from J, leaving 9 bases between. Germline CDR1 SGHRS, CDR2 YFSETQ. The CDR3 is 14 amino acids. Written as DNA, the CDR3 is TGCGCCAGCAGCTTGGCGGCGGGGGACACTGAAGCTTTCTTT. Its protein product is CASSLAAGDTEAFF.

V gene TRBV9 combines with J gene TRBJ2-1; 7 positions match TRBD2. The CDR3 is 17 amino acids. The V gene end was trimmed by 0 bases and the J gene end by 0 bases; junction bases not matched to a gene: 6. Germline loops: CDR1 SGDLS, CDR2 YYNGEE. CDR3 in DNA: TGTGCCAGCAGCGTAGGTCTAGCGGTGAGCTCCTACAATGAGCAGTTCTTC. It is translated as CASSVGLAVSSYNEQFF. Using reference TRBV9 and TRBJ2-1 for the parts outside the CDR3, the full variable domain is DSGVTQTPKHLITATGQRVTLRCSPRSGDLSVYWYQQSLDQGLQFLIQYYNGEERAKGNILERFSAQQFPDLHSELNLSSLELGDSALYFCASSVGLAVSSYNEQFFGPGTRLTVL.

J is TRBJ2-6 and V is TRBV5-4; no clear D. Trimming pared 0 bases from V and 4 bases from J, leaving 8 bases between. CDR1 and CDR2 from the germline V gene are SGHNT and YYREEE (reference sequence). This CDR3 has 15 amino acids. The DNA of the CDR3 is TGTGCCAGCAGCTTGGACGACTTCGGGGCCAACGTCCTGACTTTC. This encodes CASSLDDFGANVLTF.

The chain has TRBV11-2 and TRBJ1-5; D not resolved. There are 15 residues in the CDR3. Germline CDR1 and CDR2: SGHAT and FQNNGV. Trimming took off 3 bases at V and 6 bases at J, with 15 bases between the two ends. The CDR3 region is CASSFDGSTGQPQHF. In DNA, the CDR3 is TGTGCCAGCAGCTTCGATGGGTCTACGGGTCAGCCCCAGCATTTT.

The chain couples TRBV20-1 to TRBJ1-4; possible D gene TRBD1, 5 bases. The V gene's germline CDR1 is DFQATT and CDR2 SNEGSKA (reference sequence). The CDR3 length is 14 residues. V was cut by 3 bases and J by 6 bases, with 14 bases left in between. For the CDR3, the DNA is TGCAGTGCTAGTGACCCCCGGGACGATGAAAAACTGTTTTTT. It encodes CSASDPRDDEKLFF.

The chain employs TRBV20-1 and TRBJ2-5, with a possible D match to TRBD2 (6 bases). The CDR3 loop spans 12 amino acids. The V gene's germline CDR1 is DFQATT and CDR2 SNEGSKA (reference sequence). Trimming removed 2 bases from V and 4 bases from J, with 8 bases in between. The CDR3 DNA reads as TGCAGTGCTAGATGGAGGGGAGAGACCCAGTACTTC. As protein: CSARWRGETQYF.

The chain is built from TRBV3-1 and TRBJ1-6; the D gene is possibly TRBD1 (5 bases). Trimming shortened V by 0 bases and J by 10 bases, and 10 bases separated the two germline ends. The CDR3 sequence is 14 residues long. Per the germline V gene, CDR1 is LGHDT and CDR2 is YNNKEL (reference sequence). CDR3 sequence (DNA): TGTGCCAGCAGCCAAGAGGTGACAGTATCACCCCTCCACTTT. The encoded protein is CASSQEVTVSPLHF.

The J gene is TRBJ2-3, the V gene TRBV5-4, with a tentative D call TRBD2 (5 bases). Germline lookup yields CDR1 SGHNT and CDR2 YYREEE (reference sequence). The CDR3 extends over 16 amino acids. The V end lost 0 bases, the J end lost 0 bases, and 11 bases lay between the germline ends. The CDR3 nucleotides read TGTGCCAGCAGCTTGGGGGAGCGCCGCAGCACAGATACGCAGTATTTT. This sequence encodes CASSLGERRSTDTQYF.

This chain links TRBV24-1 with TRBJ2-2, with 7 bases identical to TRBD1. V shed 2 bases and J 5 bases; nucleotides not matched to a gene: 10. This CDR3 region has 17 residues. The V gene's germline CDR1 is KGHDR and CDR2 SFDVKD. CDR3 protein: CATSDSIRQGRTGELFF. The DNA of the CDR3 is TGTGCCACCAGTGATTCGATACGACAGGGACGGACCGGGGAGCTGTTTTTT.

The V gene is TRBV27, the J gene TRBJ2-7; D unresolved. The CDR3 has 13 residues. The ends were cut back, 3 bases at V and 0 bases at J, with 6 bases in the middle. The germline V gene has CDR1 MNHEY and CDR2 SMNVEV (reference sequence). The CDR3 DNA follows: TGTGCCAGCAGTTTCAGGAGCTCCTACGAGCAGTACTTC. The encoded protein is CASSFRSSYEQYF.

V gene TRBV12-3 or TRBV12-4 combines with J gene TRBJ1-5; D is unresolved. Trimming took 5 bases from V and 4 from J, leaving 15 bases between them. The CDR3 runs to 15 residues. CDR3 coding DNA: TGTGCCAGCAGTAACCAAGGACGGGGTAATCAGCCCCAGCATTTT. Residues: CASSNQGRGNQPQHF.

The genes are TRBV12-5 and TRBJ2-5; the D is unclear. The CDR3 is 13 amino acids. Germline values: CDR1 LGHNT, CDR2 FRNRAP. Trimming removed 6 bases at V and 1 base at J, with 9 bases between. CDR3 loop: CASGPSTQETQYF. The CDR3 bases are TGTGCTAGTGGGCCCAGTACCCAAGAGACCCAGTACTTC.

V gene TRBV20-1 combines with J gene TRBJ2-5; the D gene is possibly TRBD2 (7 bases). V lost 4 bases, J lost 1 base, and 16 bases lay in between. The germline gives CDR1 DFQATT, CDR2 SNEGSKA (reference sequence). The CDR3 runs to 15 residues. In DNA form, the CDR3 reads TGCAGTGCTAAGGGAGGGGGAAAGGGCCAAGAGACCCAGTACTTC. Encoded protein: CSAKGGGKGQETQYF.

The chain links TRBV14 to TRBJ2-3; D possibly corresponds to TRBD2 (6 bases). CDR3 size: 15 residues. The germline V gene has CDR1 SGHDN and CDR2 FVKESK. V gave up 5 bases and J gave up 6 bases, with 18 bases separating them. The DNA for the CDR3 is TGTGCCAGCAGCTGGGACTCCAGAATCCCCGATACGCAGTATTTT. It is translated as CASSWDSRIPDTQYF.

CDR3 in DNA: TGCAGCGTCGTGGACAGGGGAGGCAATCAGCCCCAGCATTTT. It encodes CSVVDRGGNQPQHF. The chain has TRBV29-1 and TRBJ1-5; 9 nucleotides match TRBD1. The CDR3 totals 14 residues. V trimming: 6 bases; J trimming: 2 bases; junction bases outside the gene matches: 5. The germline V gene encodes CDR1 SQVTM and CDR2 ANQGSEA.

The CDR3 is CASSHVVPGTDYGYTF. The CDR3 region has the DNA TGCGCCAGCAGCCACGTCGTTCCCGGGACGGACTATGGCTACACCTTC. This chain connects TRBV4-1 to TRBJ1-2; TRBD1 is a possible D gene (5 bases). Looked up from germline, CDR1 is MGHRA and CDR2 is YSYEKL. This CDR3 spans 16 amino acids. V was cut by 3 bases and J by 3 bases, with 17 bases left in between.

This clonotype was picked up one time. V gene TRBV15 combines with J gene TRBJ2-5; maybe TRBD1 (6 bases). Germline V gene lookup returns CDR1 LNHNV and CDR2 YYDKDF (reference sequence). The CDR3 has 15 amino acids. V shed 0 bases and J shed 3 bases, with 11 bases lying between them. The chain's CDR3 is CATSRDVRQEETQYF. The DNA of the CDR3 is TGTGCCACCAGCAGAGATGTTCGACAGGAAGAGACCCAGTACTTC.